This TCR beta chain was identified in a study of early T cells in non-severe SARS-CoV-2 infection (dated by TCRdb to about 2021). With regard to the full study: Because TCR sequencing was done on bulk RNA from unsorted whole blood, the alpha and beta chains could not be paired.

Study-level results and caveats: Matching against VDJdb was skewed toward anti-spike CD8 responses, likely underestimated virus-specific expansions, and missed private and CD4 specificities.

In its sample, this clonotype was seen many times. What this receptor recognizes is not known. Per-base quality was not reported, and no clone a single base away is much larger than it. At the junction V is shortened by 6 bases and J by 1 base, with 18 bases in between. Per the germline V gene, WSHSY is the CDR1 and SAAADI is the CDR2. Counted from cysteine to phenylalanine, this CDR3 has 17 amino acids. Left in the record is the CDR3 DNA by itself, 51 bases read in frame from the first base. The library was made by 5' RACE. TCRdb lists the instrument as NextSeq 500. In the TCR library protocol, unique molecular identifiers were attached to individual cDNA molecules to correct for PCR bias and sequencing error. Both TCR alpha and beta chains were sequenced, and tight co-correlation was observed between alpha and beta sequence abundances in each sample. On the authors' methods: Decombinator V4 was used to perform V gene, J gene and CDR3 annotation of TCR sequences. TCRs were defined as expanded if a significant change between any two time points was detected under a Poisson model with p below 0.0001. TCR abundances were normalised to the total number of TCRs sequenced per sample and expressed as counts per million. MAIT TCRs were defined by TRAV1-2 paired with TRAJ12, TRAJ20 or TRAJ33, and iNKT TCRs by TRAV10 paired with TRAJ18. A search of VDJdb, accessed on 1 November 2021, was run for TCRs annotated to CMV, EBV and SARS-CoV-2, with TCRs annotated for multiple antigens excluded. The public reads were reprocessed in TCRdb via fastp at Q25 and MiXCR, keeping in-frame beta chains. CDR3 protein duplicates are merged, each entry listing the most common genes and DNA. The V and J calls reflect TCRdb's pipeline rather than the authors' work. This sample comprises some 30,000 distinct CDR3 sequences, around 4.5% of them detected only once. Under 6% of the sample is taken by the ten largest.

The study was a case-control design nested within a healthcare worker cohort in London, UK, with weekly nasopharyngeal swab PCR tests and blood sampling. Healthcare workers were enrolled in the week of the UK lockdown, from 23 to 31 March 2020, and were followed every week for up to roughly 16 weeks. Sequenced: whole blood. The rearranged segments are TRBV10-2 and TRBJ1-4, with the D gene not confidently named. This sequence was found in an adult who was a healthcare worker with PCR-confirmed SARS-CoV-2 infection or an uninfected control (not recorded which). The bases read TGCGCCAGCAGGGCCTCTGTTTGGGAGGGAACTAATGAAAAACTGTTTTTT. Its translation is CASRASVWEGTNEKLFF.